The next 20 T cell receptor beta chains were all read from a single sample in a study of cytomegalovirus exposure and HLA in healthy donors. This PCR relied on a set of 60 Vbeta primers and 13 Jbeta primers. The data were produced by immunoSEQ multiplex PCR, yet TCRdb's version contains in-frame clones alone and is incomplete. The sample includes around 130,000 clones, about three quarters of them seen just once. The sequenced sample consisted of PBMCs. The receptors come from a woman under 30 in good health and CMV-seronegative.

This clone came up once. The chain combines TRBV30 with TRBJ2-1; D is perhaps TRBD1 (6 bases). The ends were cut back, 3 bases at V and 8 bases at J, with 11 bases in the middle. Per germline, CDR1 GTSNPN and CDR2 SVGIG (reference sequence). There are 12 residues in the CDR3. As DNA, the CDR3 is TGTGCCTGGAGCGAACAGGGTTATGAGCAGTTCTTC. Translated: CAWSEQGYEQFF.

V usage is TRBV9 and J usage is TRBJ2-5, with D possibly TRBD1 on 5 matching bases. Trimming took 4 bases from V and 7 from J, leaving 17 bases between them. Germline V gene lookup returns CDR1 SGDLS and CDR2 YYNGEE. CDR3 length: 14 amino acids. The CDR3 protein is CASSPNLGVGTQYF. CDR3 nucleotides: TGTGCCAGCAGCCCCAACTTAGGGGTTGGGACCCAGTACTTC.

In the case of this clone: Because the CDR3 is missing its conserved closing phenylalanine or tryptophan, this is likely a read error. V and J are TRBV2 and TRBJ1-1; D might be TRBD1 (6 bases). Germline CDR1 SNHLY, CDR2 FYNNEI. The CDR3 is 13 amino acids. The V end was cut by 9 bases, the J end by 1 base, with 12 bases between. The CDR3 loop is CASYRDRNTEAFS. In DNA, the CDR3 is TGTGCCAGTTACAGGGATCGGAACACTGAAGCTTTCTCT.

This chain's CDR3 is CAISESAGAGELFF. CDR3 nucleotide sequence: TGTGCCATCAGTGAGTCAGCGGGGGCCGGGGAGCTGTTTTTT. This chain links TRBV10-3 with TRBJ2-2, with 8 nucleotides matching TRBD2. The CDR3 spans 14 residues. Germline CDR1 and CDR2: ENHRY and SYGVKD. With V trimmed by 0 bases and J by 6 bases, 0 bases remained unmatched.

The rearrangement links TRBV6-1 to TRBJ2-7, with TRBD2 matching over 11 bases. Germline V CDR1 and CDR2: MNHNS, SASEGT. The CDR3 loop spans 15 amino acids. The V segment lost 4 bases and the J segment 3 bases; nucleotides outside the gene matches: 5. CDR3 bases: TGTGCCAGCAGTGTCCCTAGCGGGAGGATCTACGAGCAGTACTTC. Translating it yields CASSVPSGRIYEQYF.

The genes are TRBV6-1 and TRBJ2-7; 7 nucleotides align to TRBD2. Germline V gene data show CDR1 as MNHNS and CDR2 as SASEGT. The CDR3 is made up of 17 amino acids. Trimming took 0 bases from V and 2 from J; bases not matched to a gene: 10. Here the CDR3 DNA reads TGTGCCAGCAGTGAAGCTATTTGGGGGGGGGAAACCTACGAGCAGTACTTC. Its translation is CASSEAIWGGETYEQYF.

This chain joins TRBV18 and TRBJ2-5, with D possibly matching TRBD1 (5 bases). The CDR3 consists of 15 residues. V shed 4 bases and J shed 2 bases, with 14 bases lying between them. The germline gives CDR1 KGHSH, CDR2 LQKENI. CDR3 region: CASSLMGQDQETQYF. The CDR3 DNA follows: TGTGCCAGCTCACTCATGGGGCAGGATCAAGAGACCCAGTACTTC.

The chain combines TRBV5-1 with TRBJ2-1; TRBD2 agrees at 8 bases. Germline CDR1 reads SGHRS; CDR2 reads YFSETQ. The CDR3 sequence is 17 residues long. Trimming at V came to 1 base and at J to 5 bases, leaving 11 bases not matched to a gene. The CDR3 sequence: CASSLTYSTSGHNEQFF. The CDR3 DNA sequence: TGCGCCAGCAGCTTGACCTACTCTACTAGCGGACACAATGAGCAGTTCTTC.

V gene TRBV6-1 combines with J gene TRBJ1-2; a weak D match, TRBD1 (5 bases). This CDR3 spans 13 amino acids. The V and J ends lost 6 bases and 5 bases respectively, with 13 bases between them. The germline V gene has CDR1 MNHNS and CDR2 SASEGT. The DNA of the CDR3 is TGTGCCAGCAGCCCGGGGGAGAGGTATGGCTACACCTTC. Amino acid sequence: CASSPGERYGYTF.

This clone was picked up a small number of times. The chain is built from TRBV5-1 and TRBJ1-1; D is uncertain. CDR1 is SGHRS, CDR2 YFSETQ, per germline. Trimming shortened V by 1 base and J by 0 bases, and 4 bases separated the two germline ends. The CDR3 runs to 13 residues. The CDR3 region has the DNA TGCGCCAGCAGCTTGCCTATGAACACTGAAGCTTTCTTT. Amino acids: CASSLPMNTEAFF.

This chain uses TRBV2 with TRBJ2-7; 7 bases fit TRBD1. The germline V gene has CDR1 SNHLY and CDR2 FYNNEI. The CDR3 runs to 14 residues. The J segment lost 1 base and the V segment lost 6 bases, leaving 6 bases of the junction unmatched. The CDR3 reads CASRPGQVSYEQYF. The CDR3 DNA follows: TGTGCCAGCAGGCCCGGACAGGTTTCCTACGAGCAGTACTTC.

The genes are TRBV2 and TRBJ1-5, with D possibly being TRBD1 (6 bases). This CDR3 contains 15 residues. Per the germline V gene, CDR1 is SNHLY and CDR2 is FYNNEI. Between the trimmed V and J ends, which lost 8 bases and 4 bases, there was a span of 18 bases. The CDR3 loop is CASDIGQRPNQPQHF. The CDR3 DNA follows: TGTGCCAGCGACATCGGACAGAGACCAAATCAGCCCCAGCATTTT.

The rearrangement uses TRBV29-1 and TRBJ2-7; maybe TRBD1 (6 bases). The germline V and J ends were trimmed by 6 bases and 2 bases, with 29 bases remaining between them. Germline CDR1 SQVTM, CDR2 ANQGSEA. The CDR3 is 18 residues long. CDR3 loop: CSVSPGQTNFPEAYEQYF. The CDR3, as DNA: TGCAGCGTGTCCCCGGGACAAACTAATTTCCCAGAGGCCTACGAGCAGTACTTC.

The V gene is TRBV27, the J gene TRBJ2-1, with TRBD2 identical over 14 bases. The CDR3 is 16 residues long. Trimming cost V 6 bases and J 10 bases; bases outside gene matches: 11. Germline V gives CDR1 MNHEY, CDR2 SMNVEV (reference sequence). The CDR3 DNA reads TGTGCCAGCAGCCTCCGACTAGCGGGAGGGCCAAAAGAGCAGTTCTTC. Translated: CASSLRLAGGPKEQFF.

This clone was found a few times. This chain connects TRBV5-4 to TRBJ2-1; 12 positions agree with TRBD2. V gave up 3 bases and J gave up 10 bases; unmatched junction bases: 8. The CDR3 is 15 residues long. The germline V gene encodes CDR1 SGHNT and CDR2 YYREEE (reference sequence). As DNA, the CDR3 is TGTGCCAGCAGCTCTAGCGGGAGGGTGAACCGGGAGCAGTTCTTC. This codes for CASSSSGRVNREQFF.

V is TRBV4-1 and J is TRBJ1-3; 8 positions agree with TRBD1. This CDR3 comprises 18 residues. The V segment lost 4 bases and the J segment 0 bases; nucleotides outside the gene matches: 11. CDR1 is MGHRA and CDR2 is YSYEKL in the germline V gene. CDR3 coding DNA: TGCGCCAGCAGCCCCCGGAGGGACAGGATAGACTCTGGAAACACCATATATTTT. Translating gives CASSPRRDRIDSGNTIYF.

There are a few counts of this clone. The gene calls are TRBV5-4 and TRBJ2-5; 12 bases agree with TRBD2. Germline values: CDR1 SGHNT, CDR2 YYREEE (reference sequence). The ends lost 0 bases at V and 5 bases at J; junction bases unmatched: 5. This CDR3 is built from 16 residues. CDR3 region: CASSLVLAGGTETQYF. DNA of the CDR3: TGTGCCAGCAGCTTGGTGCTAGCGGGAGGGACGGAGACCCAGTACTTC.

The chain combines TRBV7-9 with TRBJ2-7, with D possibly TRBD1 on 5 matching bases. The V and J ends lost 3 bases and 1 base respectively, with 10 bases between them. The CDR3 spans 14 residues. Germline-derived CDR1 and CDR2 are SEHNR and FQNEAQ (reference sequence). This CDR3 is CASSLWQGSYEQYF. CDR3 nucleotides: TGTGCCAGCAGCTTGTGGCAGGGATCCTACGAGCAGTACTTC.

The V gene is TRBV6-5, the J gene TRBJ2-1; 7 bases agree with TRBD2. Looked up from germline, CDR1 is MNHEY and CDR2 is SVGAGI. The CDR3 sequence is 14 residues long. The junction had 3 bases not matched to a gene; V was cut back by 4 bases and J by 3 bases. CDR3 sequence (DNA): TGTGCCAGCAGTTCCGGCGGGGGCTACAATGAGCAGTTCTTC. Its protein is CASSSGGGYNEQFF.

CDR3 sequence (DNA): TGCGCCAGCAGCTTTCTCTCGAATGAGCAGTTCTTC. Translated: CASSFLSNEQFF. The chain uses TRBV5-1 and TRBJ2-1, with no clear D. V lost 2 bases and J 7 bases, leaving 7 bases between the germline ends. CDR1 is SGHRS, CDR2 YFSETQ, per germline. CDR3 length equals 12 residues.